This T cell receptor (beta chain) was sequenced in a study of blood T cell repertoires in COVID-19 (dated by TCRdb to the early 2020s). Regarding the research as a whole: Collaborator samples came from the United States, Italy and Spain and covered acute and convalescent phases of COVID-19. Samples were obtained from the ongoing ImmuneRACE study (first 160 participants) and from 1,000 to 1,500 subjects provided by 6 global collaborators. The repertoires were made available in a free public database intended to serve as a resource for research on the immune response to SARS-CoV-2. The material from the prospective study consisted of cDNA or gDNA derived from T cells, B-cell-depleted T cells, or PBMCs. HLA class I and class II types, where available, came from metadata supplied by the sample provider rather than from assay-based typing. The sample metadata nearly always contained a de-identified subject ID, COVID-19 status, age in years and sex. Deeply sampled blood TCRbeta repertoires from subjects exposed to, actively infected with, or recovered from COVID-19 were included in the dataset.

In Seattle, one collaborating source enrolled patients while the infection was active and tracked those patients longitudinally over the course of disease. Whole blood was collected in K2EDTA tubes by collaborating institutions according to the institutions' own protocols. Collaborator samples were shipped for TCRbeta analysis as frozen whole blood, isolated PBMCs, or DNA extracted from either sample type. V was cut back by 8 bases and J by 3 bases, leaving a gap of 16 bases between them. CDR1 is given as MDHEN and CDR2 as SYDVKM, both from the germline V gene. The CDR3 sequence holds 15 residues, the cysteine and phenylalanine included. The entry retains the CDR3 DNA only, 45 bases that are in frame from base 1. Study-wide conclusions, independent of this receptor: Clinical and demographic metadata were provided uncurated, with the amount varying by source and participant.

Of note for this clone: The target of this receptor is not known. Base qualities are not at hand, and no much larger clone is one base apart.

The immunoSEQ Assay, a bias-controlled multiplex PCR, was used to amplify TCRbeta CDR3 regions from genomic DNA. The original methods were these. The number of nucleated cells in each sample was estimated from the amplification of reference gene primers within the assay. To quantify the absolute abundance of each unique TCRbeta CDR3 rearrangement, sequence reads were collapsed and filtered. For each sample, productive Simpson clonality was calculated as the square root of Simpson's diversity index over productive rearrangements. TCRdb retrieved this table from immuneACCESS and kept in-frame rearrangements only. Not all clones are present; in checked studies, unresolved V genes account for under half, and no reason is known for the remainder. V, J and clone size are taken as reported in that table, and D and trimming were inferred from the DNA itself. The sample includes 300,000 to 450,000 clones, with around nine tenths observed a single time. The ten largest account for over 3.5% of the sample.

The TCR originated in a woman between 55 and 75 years old with COVID-19, enrolled during active disease. Recombination connected TRBV28 to TRBJ1-4, with TRBD1 tentatively as D gene (6 bases match). Sequenced: peripheral blood. CDR3 sequence: CASLSWTASNEKLFF. The DNA sequence is as follows: TGTGCCAGCCTCTCTTGGACAGCTTCTAATGAAAAACTGTTTTTT.